Listed below are T cell receptor beta chains from one sample, sequenced in a study of blood T cell repertoires in COVID-19. The data were produced by immunoSEQ multiplex PCR, yet TCRdb's version contains in-frame clones alone and is incomplete. The sample has approximately 240,000 clones, 92% seen once; the top ten hold over 0.8%. The sample was peripheral blood. Receptors originate from a man under 40 with COVID-19, enrolled during active disease. Each CDR3 is given without its conserved first and last residue.

j_gene: TRBJ1-2; v_gene: TRBV29-1; CDR3aa: SVQDRGLSNYGYT
j_gene: TRBJ2-1; v_gene: TRBV5-4; CDR3aa: ASSLGGDRAAREQF
j_gene: TRBJ1-6; v_gene: TRBV19; CDR3aa: ASSMPRHYNSPLH
j_gene: TRBJ1-1; v_gene: TRBV7-3; CDR3aa: ASSRQGDTEAF
j_gene: TRBJ2-3; v_gene: TRBV9; CDR3aa: ASSGIGAPSTDTQY
j_gene: TRBJ1-6; v_gene: TRBV13; CDR3aa: ASSSAGTHYNSPLH
j_gene: TRBJ2-2; v_gene: TRBV6-5; CDR3aa: VIWGVNTGELF
j_gene: TRBJ1-3; v_gene: TRBV6-1; CDR3aa: ASSEALSVSGNTIY
j_gene: TRBJ2-5; v_gene: TRBV5-4; CDR3aa: ASSLEWQGGETQY
j_gene: TRBJ2-1; v_gene: TRBV3-1/TRBV3-2; CDR3aa: ASSPGTSDYNEQF
j_gene: TRBJ2-2; v_gene: TRBV7-7; CDR3aa: ASSLGRGRGNTGELF
j_gene: TRBJ2-5; v_gene: TRBV13; CDR3aa: ATRLAGGPEETQY
j_gene: TRBJ2-2; v_gene: TRBV7-6; CDR3aa: ASSSPTGQGPGELF
j_gene: TRBJ1-3; v_gene: TRBV18; CDR3aa: ASSPPDSSGNTIY
j_gene: TRBJ1-5; v_gene: TRBV10-3; CDR3aa: ATLAGGGHSNQPQH
j_gene: TRBJ1-2; v_gene: TRBV19; CDR3aa: ASRRAADNYGYT
j_gene: TRBJ2-7; v_gene: TRBV19; CDR3aa: ASSMVHREVAYEQY
j_gene: TRBJ2-6; v_gene: TRBV19; CDR3aa: ASGWTGYSGANVLT
j_gene: TRBJ1-5; v_gene: TRBV19; CDR3aa: ASSRRGEGNQPQH
j_gene: TRBJ2-7; v_gene: TRBV18; CDR3aa: ASSRAGQGTYEQY
j_gene: TRBJ1-5; v_gene: TRBV5-6; CDR3aa: ASSPPTGQRGNQPQH
j_gene: TRBJ1-6; v_gene: TRBV28; CDR3aa: ASSLTVYNSPLH
j_gene: TRBJ2-5; v_gene: TRBV14; CDR3aa: ASSQVRTGGRETQY
j_gene: TRBJ2-2; v_gene: TRBV4-1; CDR3aa: ASSQKTGTVLAGELF
j_gene: TRBJ2-3; v_gene: TRBV27; CDR3aa: ASMRDYGPDTQY
j_gene: TRBJ2-7; v_gene: TRBV4-1; CDR3aa: ASSEPGTGNEGEQY
j_gene: TRBJ1-2; v_gene: TRBV19; CDR3aa: ASSRQGINYGYT
j_gene: TRBJ2-1; v_gene: TRBV4-1; CDR3aa: ASRPTSGGYNEQF
j_gene: TRBJ1-1; v_gene: TRBV5-5; CDR3aa: ASSVTGTGGRRAEAF
j_gene: TRBJ1-1; v_gene: TRBV6-5; CDR3aa: ASSSRDSEGTEAF
j_gene: TRBJ1-2; v_gene: TRBV2; CDR3aa: ASSGQDGDGYT
j_gene: TRBJ2-7; v_gene: TRBV5-6; CDR3aa: ASSLWTDEQY
j_gene: TRBJ2-6; v_gene: TRBV5-4; CDR3aa: ASSFGGGAFLGANVLT
j_gene: TRBJ1-1; v_gene: TRBV12-3/TRBV12-4; CDR3aa: ASSMAGETEAF
j_gene: TRBJ1-1; v_gene: TRBV18; CDR3aa: ASSPKGTGTEAF
j_gene: TRBJ2-3; v_gene: TRBV30; CDR3aa: AWTVAGGPNTQY
j_gene: TRBJ1-2; v_gene: TRBV4-1; CDR3aa: ASSQDMAGPPRGYT
j_gene: TRBJ1-2; v_gene: TRBV11-2; CDR3aa: ASSLVLGGSYGYT
j_gene: TRBJ1-5; v_gene: TRBV7-9; CDR3aa: ASTKGGVRQPQH
j_gene: TRBJ2-1; v_gene: TRBV7-9; CDR3aa: ASSLWAGTYNEQF
j_gene: TRBJ1-4; v_gene: TRBV2; CDR3aa: ASLQELNEKLF
j_gene: TRBJ2-2; v_gene: TRBV5-1; CDR3aa: ASSLTAGGTGELF
j_gene: TRBJ2-3; v_gene: TRBV5-1; CDR3aa: ASSLAGGAGVDTQY
j_gene: TRBJ2-1; v_gene: TRBV6-5; CDR3aa: ASSYGLAGNNEQF
j_gene: TRBJ2-1; v_gene: TRBV6-1; CDR3aa: ASSEVSSGEQF